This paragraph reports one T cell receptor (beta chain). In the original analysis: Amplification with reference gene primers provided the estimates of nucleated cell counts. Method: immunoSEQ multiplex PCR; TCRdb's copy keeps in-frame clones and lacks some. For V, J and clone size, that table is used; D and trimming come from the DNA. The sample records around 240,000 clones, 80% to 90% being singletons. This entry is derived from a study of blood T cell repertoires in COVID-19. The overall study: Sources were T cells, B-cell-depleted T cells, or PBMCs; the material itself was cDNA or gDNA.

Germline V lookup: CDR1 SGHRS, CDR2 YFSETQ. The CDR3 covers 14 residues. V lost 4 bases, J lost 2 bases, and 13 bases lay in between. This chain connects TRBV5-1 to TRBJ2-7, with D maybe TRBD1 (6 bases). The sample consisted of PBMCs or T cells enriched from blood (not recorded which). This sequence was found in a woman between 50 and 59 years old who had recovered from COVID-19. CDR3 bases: TGCGCCAGCAGCCTAAGGGACATAACCTACGAGCAGTACTTC. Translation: CASSLRDITYEQYF.